A selection of T cell receptor beta chains follows, all from one sample in a study of OX40 agonist ivuxolimab in advanced cancers. Measured with immunoSEQ multiplex PCR; TCRdb has only the in-frame clones, and not every one. The sample lists about 38,000 clones, 70% to 85% occurring once. This material consisted of CD4+ or CD8+ T cells sorted from blood, taken in a trial of the OX40 agonist ivuxolimab. These receptors all come from an adult with an advanced solid tumor such as melanoma, head and neck, liver or kidney cancer. CDR3s leave out the opening cysteine and the closing phenylalanine or tryptophan.

>13|TRBJ2-7|TRBV19
ASTPGQGVSYEQY
>12|TRBJ2-3|TRBV6-5
ASSSILSTDTQY
>12|TRBJ2-3|TRBV30
AWSEPWGTDTQY
>13|TRBJ2-5|TRBV19
ASSPRGRSRETQY
>10|TRBJ1-5|TRBV7-2
ASSSFNQPQH
>15|TRBJ2-1|TRBV12-5
ASGPASLGAPINEQF
>12|TRBJ1-2|TRBV4-1
ASSYFVDGGGYT
>12|TRBJ2-7|TRBV12-5
ASGLAQFSYEQY
>13|TRBJ2-1|TRBV7-6
ASSPGTSPINEQF
>12|TRBJ2-7|TRBV7-1
ASSLLREGPEQY
>10|TRBJ2-5|TRBV30
AGTKNRETQY
>15|TRBJ2-7|TRBV4-3
ASSQGKFTDSSYEQY
>12|TRBJ1-3|TRBV7-8
ASSLSRSGNTIY
>14|TRBJ2-3|TRBV15
ATSRPTSESTDTQY
>13|TRBJ2-6|TRBV15
ATSPLGSGANVLT
>13|TRBJ2-7|TRBV7-9
ASSLGGRMAYEQY
>11|TRBJ2-7|TRBV7-9
ASSSKGRVEQY
>10|TRBJ1-1|TRBV18
ASSPGQGQAF
>15|TRBJ1-2|TRBV5-1
ASRLGPASESGYGYT
>12|TRBJ2-5|TRBV18
ASSPIRGPETQY
>16|TRBJ2-3|TRBV7-9
ASSKSQDRTYFTDTQY
>13|TRBJ2-5|TRBV7-6
ASSLHMGTQETQY
>12|TRBJ2-2|TRBV6-7
ASSPTENTGELF
>13|TRBJ1-4|TRBV5-1
ASSLVTGRAEKLF
>14|TRBJ2-1|TRBV12-5
ASGLGLGGTYNEQF
>14|TRBJ2-1|TRBV19
ASSSGQLSSYNEQF
>13|TRBJ2-5|TRBV27
ASSFGTSGQETQY
>10|TRBJ1-1|TRBV19
ASSQQNTEAF
>13|TRBJ2-5|TRBV27
ASSFYRGGGETQY
>14|TRBJ2-7|TRBV5-1
ASSSGLAGESYEQY
>14|TRBJ1-2|TRBV5-1
ASSLGQGTQGYGYT
>12|TRBJ1-3|TRBV6-5
ASSYSVSGNTIY
>9|TRBJ2-7|TRBV7-2
ASSLRYEQY
>16|TRBJ2-7|TRBV7-9
ASSPSGRGKWGSYEQY
>12|TRBJ2-2|TRBV5-1
ASSVGQLTGELF
>13|TRBJ1-5|TRBV4-3
ASSQGRGGNQPQH